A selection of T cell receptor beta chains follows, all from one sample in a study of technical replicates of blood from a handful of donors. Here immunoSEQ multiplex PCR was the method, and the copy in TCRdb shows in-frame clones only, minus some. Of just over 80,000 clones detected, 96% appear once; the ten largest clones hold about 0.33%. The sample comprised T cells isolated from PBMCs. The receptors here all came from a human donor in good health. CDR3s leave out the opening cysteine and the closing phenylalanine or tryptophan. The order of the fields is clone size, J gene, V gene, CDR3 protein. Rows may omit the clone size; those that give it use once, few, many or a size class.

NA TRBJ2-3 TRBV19 ASSIVGTDTQY
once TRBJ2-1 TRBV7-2 ASRPWAGTGRNEQF
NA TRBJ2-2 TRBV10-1 ASSTGNTGELF
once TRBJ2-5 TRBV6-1 ASSDRGSSETQY
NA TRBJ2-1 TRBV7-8 ASSLAGTIVENEQF
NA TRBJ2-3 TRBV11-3 ASSSRVGSTDTQY
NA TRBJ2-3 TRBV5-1 ASSLGTGEDTQY
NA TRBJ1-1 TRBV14 ASSHSRGTEAF
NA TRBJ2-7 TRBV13 ASSRGTLSYEQY
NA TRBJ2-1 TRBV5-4 ASSVLASGGHNEQF
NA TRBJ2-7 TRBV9 ASSAGGPSYEQY
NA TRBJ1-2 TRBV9 ASSVEGSGYYGYT
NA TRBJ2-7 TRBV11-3 ASSLGSNSYEQY
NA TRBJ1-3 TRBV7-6 ASTEGKGGNTIY
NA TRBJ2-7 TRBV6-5 ASIPSGSGYEQY
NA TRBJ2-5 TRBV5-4 ASSRGQGKQETQY
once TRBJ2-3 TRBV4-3 ASSQDRGTDTQY
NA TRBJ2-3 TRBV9 ASSVGENTQY
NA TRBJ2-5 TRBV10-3 AISEVRGGRETQY
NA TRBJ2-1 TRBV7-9 ASSLAVREVNNEQF
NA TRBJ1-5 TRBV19 ASSDTRDQPQH
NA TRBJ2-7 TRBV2 ASTSYEQY
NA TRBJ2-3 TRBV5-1 ASSLTGITTDTQY
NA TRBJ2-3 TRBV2 ASFLAGARTDTQY
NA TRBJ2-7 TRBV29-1 SYTTSYEQY
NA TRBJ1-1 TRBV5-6 ASSLHSIYTEAF
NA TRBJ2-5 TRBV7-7 ASSPTGNQETQY
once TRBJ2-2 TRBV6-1 ASTTGANTGELF
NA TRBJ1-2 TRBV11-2 ASSSRTEANYGYT
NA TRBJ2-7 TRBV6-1 ASRQGPPYEQY
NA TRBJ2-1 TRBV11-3 ASSLGTGGAYEQF
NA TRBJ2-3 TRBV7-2 ASSPEAGGWDTQY
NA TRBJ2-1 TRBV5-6 ASSLSRRDEQF